One T cell receptor (beta chain) is described in this entry. Its antigen is not known. The data stem from a study of radiotherapy plus CTLA-4 blockade in lung cancer. The overall study: Among patients, about 17% showed objective responses, and approximately 31% had disease control.

Regarding the study as a whole: Response was reportedly best predicted by early blood T cell clone dynamics, with interferon-beta.

Profiling relied on immunoSEQ multiplex PCR, and the TCRdb table lists in-frame clones only, not all of them. The table has some 90,000 clones, roughly 86% seen once. The source was peripheral blood, collected from a patient treated with radiotherapy plus ipilimumab. This sequence was found in a human donor with non-small cell lung cancer who had a partial response to radiotherapy plus ipilimumab.

CDR3 in amino acids: CASSKQGGDGYTF. CDR3 nucleotides: TGTGCCAGCAGCAAACAAGGGGGCGATGGCTACACCTTC. V and J are TRBV7-9 and TRBJ1-2, with 7 bases fitting TRBD1. The V and J ends lost 5 bases and 6 bases, in that order; junction bases with no gene match: 6. The germline CDR1 and CDR2 sequences are SEHNR and FQNEAQ (reference sequence). The CDR3 has 13 residues.